This TCR beta chain is from a study of control samples from healthy donors and cancer patients. This clone was seen just once. TCRdb's copy holds only in-frame clones and misses some; the assay was immunoSEQ multiplex PCR. Of 95,000 to 150,000 clones listed, around 87% are singletons. This CDR3 has 13 residues. V shed 5 bases and J shed 5 bases, with 9 bases lying between them. The germline V gene has CDR1 MDHEN and CDR2 SYDVKM. The chain links TRBV28 to TRBJ1-4; D is uncertain. The source material was blood. The origin of this receptor is a man between 60 and 70 years old in good health. CDR3 sequence (DNA): TGTGCCAGCAGTCGGGTCCTCAATGAAAAACTGTTTTTT. Encoded protein: CASSRVLNEKLFF.